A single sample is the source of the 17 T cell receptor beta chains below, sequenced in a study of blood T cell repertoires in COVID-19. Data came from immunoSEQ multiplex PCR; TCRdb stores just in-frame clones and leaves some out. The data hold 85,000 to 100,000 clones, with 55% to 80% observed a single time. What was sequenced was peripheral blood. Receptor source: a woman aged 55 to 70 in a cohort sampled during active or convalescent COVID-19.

The CDR3 DNA is TGTGCCAGTAGTATCGGGACACCCTCGGGAGCTTTCTTT. As protein: CASSIGTPSGAFF. The chain links TRBV19 to TRBJ1-1, with D maybe TRBD1 (6 bases). Trimming stripped 3 bases from V and 10 bases from J, with 15 bases between. There are 13 residues in the CDR3. Per the germline V gene, CDR1 is LNHDA and CDR2 is SQIVND (reference sequence).

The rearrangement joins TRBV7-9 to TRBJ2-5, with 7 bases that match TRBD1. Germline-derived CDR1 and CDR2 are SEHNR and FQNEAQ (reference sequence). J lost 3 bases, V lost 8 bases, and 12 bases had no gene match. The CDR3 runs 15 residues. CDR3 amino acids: CASVLDRAGEETQYF. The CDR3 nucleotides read TGTGCCAGCGTCCTAGACAGGGCAGGGGAAGAGACCCAGTACTTC.

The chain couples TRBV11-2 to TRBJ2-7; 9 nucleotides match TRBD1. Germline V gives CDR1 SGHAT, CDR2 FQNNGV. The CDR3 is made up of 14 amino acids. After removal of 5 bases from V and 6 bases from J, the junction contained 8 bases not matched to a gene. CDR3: CASSASGQGVEQYF. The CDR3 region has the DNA TGTGCCAGCAGCGCCTCGGGACAGGGCGTCGAGCAGTACTTC.

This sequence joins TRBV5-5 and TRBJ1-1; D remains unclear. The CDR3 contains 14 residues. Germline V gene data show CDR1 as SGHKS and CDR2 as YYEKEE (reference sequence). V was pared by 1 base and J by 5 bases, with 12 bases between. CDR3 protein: CASSLTAGVTEAFF. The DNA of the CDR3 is TGTGCCAGCAGCTTGACCGCCGGGGTAACTGAAGCTTTCTTT.

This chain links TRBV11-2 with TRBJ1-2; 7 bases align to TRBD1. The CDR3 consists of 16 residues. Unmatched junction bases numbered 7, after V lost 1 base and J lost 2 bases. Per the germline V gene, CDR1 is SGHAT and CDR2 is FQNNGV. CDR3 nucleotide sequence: TGTGCCAGCAGCTTAGTGAGTCGACAGGGAAACTATGGCTACACCTTC. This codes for CASSLVSRQGNYGYTF.

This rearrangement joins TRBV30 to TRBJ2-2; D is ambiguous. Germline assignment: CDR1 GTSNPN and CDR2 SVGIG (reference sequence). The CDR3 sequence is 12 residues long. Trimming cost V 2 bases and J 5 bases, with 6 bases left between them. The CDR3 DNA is TGTGCCTGGAGTAGACTGACCGGGGAGCTGTTTTTT. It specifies CAWSRLTGELFF.

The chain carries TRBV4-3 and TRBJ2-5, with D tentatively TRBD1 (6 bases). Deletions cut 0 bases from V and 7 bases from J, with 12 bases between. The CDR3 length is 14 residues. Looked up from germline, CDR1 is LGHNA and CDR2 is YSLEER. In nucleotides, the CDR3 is TGCGCCAGCAGCCAAGATAGGCGCAGGGGGACCCAGTACTTC. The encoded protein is CASSQDRRRGTQYF.

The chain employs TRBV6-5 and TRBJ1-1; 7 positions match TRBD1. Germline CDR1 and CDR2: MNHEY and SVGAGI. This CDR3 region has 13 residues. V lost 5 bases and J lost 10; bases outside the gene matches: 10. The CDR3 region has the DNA TGTGCCAGCAGTCAGGGGGTTACGGGGAGAGCTTTCTTT. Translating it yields CASSQGVTGRAFF.

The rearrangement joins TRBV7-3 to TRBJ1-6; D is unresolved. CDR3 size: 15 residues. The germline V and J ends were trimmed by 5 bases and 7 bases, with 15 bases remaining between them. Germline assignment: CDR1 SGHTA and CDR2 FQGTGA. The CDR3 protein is CASSTSGVGNSPLHF. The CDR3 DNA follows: TGTGCCAGCAGCACCTCGGGAGTTGGGAATTCACCCCTCCACTTT. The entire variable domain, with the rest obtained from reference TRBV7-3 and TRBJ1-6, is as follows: GAGVSQTPSNKVTEKGKYVELRCDPISGHTALYWYRQSLGQGPEFLIYFQGTGAADDSGLPNDRFFAVRPEGSVSTLKIQRTERGDSAVYLCASSTSGVGNSPLHFGNGTRLTVT.

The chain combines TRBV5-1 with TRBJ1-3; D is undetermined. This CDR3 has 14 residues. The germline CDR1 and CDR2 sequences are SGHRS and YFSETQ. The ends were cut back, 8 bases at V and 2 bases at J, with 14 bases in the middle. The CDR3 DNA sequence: TGCGCCAGTAGTCCGACACTCACTGGAAACACCATATATTTT. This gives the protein CASSPTLTGNTIYF.

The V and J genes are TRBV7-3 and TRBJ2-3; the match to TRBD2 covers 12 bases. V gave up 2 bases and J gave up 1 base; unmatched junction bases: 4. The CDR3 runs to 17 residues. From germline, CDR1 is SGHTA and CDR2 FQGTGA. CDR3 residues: CASSLSPSGGGTDTQYF. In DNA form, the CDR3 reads TGTGCCAGCAGCTTATCTCCTAGCGGGGGGGGCACAGATACGCAGTATTTT.

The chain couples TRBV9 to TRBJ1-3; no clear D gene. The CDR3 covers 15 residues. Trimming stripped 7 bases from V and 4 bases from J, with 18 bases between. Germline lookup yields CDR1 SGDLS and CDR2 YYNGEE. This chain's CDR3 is CASSPNRVGGNTIYF. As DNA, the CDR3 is TGTGCCAGCTCCCCTAATCGGGTTGGCGGAAACACCATATATTTT. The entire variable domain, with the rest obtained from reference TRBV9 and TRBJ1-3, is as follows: DSGVTQTPKHLITATGQRVTLRCSPRSGDLSVYWYQQSLDQGLQFLIQYYNGEERAKGNILERFSAQQFPDLHSELNLSSLELGDSALYFCASSPNRVGGNTIYFGEGSWLTVV.

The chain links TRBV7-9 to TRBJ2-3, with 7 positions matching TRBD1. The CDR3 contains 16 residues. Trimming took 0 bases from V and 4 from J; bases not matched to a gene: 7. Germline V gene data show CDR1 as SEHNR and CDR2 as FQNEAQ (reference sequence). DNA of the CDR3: TGTGCCAGCAGCTTAGCAAGGGGACAGCCCCCAGATACGCAGTATTTT. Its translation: CASSLARGQPPDTQYF.

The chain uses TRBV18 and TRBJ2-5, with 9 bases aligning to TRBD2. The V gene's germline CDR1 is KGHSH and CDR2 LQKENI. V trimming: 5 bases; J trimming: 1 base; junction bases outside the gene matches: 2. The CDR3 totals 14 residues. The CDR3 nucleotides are TGTGCCAGCTCATCGCGGGGGGGCCAAGAGACCCAGTACTTC. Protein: CASSSRGGQETQYF.

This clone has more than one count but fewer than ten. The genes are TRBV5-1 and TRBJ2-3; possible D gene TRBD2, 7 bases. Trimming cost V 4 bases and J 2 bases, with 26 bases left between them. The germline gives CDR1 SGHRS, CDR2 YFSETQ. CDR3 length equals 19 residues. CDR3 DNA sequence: TGCGCCAGCAGCCCCCGGGGGCTGTCGGCTAGCGGTTTCACAGATACGCAGTATTTT. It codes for CASSPRGLSASGFTDTQYF.

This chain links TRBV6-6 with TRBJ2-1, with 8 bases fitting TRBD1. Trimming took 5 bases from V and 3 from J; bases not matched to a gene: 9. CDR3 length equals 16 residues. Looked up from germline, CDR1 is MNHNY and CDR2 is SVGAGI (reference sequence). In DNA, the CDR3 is TGTGCCAGCAGTCCACGGGACAGGTTATTCTACAATGAGCAGTTCTTC. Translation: CASSPRDRLFYNEQFF.

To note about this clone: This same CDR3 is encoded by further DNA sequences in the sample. CDR3 region: CATSDRETQYF. CDR3 nucleotides: TGTGCCACCAGTGATCGGGAGACCCAGTACTTC. The chain combines TRBV24-1 with TRBJ2-5; D call uncertain. V was clipped by 3 bases and J by 5 bases, with 3 bases between them. The CDR3 has 11 amino acids. The germline V gene has CDR1 KGHDR and CDR2 SFDVKD.